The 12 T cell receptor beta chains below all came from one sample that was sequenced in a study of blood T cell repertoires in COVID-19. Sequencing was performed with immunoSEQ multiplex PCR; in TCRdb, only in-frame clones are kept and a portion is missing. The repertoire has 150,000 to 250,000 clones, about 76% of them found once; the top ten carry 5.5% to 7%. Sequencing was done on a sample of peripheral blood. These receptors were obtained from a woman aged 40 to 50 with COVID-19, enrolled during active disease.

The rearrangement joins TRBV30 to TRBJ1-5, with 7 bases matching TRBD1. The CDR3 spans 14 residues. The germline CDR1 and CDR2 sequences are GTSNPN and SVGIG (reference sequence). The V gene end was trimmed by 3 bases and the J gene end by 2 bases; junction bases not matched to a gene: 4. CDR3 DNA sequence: TGTGCCTGGAGCGGGGACAGCGGCAATCAGCCCCAGCATTTT. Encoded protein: CAWSGDSGNQPQHF.

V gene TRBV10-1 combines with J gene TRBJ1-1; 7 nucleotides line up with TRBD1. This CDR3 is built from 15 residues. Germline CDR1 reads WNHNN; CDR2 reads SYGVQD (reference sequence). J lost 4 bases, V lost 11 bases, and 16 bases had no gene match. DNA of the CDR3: TGCGCCGGGGGAGAGATGAAGGGGGCGCGCACTGAAGCTTTCTTT. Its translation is CAGGEMKGARTEAFF.

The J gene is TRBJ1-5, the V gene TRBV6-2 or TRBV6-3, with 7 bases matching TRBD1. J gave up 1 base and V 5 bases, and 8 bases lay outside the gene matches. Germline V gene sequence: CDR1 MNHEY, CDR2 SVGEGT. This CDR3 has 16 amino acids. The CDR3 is CASSTADRRSNQPQHF. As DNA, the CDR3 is TGTGCCAGCAGTACCGCGGACAGGAGGAGCAATCAGCCCCAGCATTTT.

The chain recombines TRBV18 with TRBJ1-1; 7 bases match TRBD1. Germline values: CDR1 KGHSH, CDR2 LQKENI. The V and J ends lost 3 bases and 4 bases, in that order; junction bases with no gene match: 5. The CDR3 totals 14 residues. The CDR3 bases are TGTGCCAGCTCACCTGCAGGGGGGCTCACTGAAGCTTTCTTT. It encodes CASSPAGGLTEAFF.

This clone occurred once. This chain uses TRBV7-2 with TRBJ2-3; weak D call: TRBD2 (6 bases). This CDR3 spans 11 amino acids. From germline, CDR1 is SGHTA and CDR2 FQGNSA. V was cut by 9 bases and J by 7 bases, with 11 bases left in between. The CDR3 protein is CASRDFNTQYF. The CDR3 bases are TGTGCCAGTAGGGACTTCAATACGCAGTATTTT.

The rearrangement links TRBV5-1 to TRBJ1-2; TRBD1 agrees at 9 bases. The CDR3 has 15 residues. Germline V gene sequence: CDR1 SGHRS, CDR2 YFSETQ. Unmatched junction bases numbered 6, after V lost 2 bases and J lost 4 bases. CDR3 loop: CASSLGDRVRYGYTF. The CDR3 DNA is TGCGCCAGCAGCTTAGGGGACAGGGTACGCTATGGCTACACCTTC. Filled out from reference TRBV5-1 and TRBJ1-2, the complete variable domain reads KAGVTQTPRYLIKTRGQQVTLSCSPISGHRSVSWYQQTPGQGLQFLFEYFSETQRNKGNFPGRFSGRQFSNSRSEMNVSTLELGDSALYLCASSLGDRVRYGYTFGSGTRLTVV.

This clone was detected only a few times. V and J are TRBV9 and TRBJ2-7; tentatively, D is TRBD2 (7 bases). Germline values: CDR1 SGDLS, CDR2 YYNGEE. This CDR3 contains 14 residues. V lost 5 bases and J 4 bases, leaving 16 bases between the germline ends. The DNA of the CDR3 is TGTGCCAGCAGTAGAGGGGGGGATAGTTACGAGCAGTACTTC. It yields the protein CASSRGGDSYEQYF.

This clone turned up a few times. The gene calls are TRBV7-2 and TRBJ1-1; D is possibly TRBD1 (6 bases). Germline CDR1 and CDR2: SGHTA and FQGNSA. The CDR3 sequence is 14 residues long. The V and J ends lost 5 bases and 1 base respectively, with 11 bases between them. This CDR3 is CASSQGRGNTEAFF. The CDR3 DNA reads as TGTGCCAGCAGCCAGGGGAGGGGGAACACTGAAGCTTTCTTT.

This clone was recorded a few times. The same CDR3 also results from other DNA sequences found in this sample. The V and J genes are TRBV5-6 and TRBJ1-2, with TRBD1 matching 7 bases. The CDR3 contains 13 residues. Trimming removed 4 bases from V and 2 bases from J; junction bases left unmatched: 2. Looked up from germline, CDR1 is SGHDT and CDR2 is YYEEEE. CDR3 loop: CASSLDRNYGYTF. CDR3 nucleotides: TGTGCCAGCAGCCTGGACAGGAACTATGGCTACACCTTC.

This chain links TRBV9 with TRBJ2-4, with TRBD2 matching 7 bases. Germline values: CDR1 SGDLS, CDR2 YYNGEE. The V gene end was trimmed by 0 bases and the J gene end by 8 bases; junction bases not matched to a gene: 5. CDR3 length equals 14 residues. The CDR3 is CASSVGGGRDIQYF. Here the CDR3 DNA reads TGTGCCAGCAGCGTAGGCGGGGGTCGGGACATTCAGTACTTC.

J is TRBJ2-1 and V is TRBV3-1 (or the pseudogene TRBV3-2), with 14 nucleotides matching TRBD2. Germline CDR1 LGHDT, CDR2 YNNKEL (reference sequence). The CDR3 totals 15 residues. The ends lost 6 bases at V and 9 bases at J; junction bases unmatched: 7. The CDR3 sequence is CASSPTSGRALEQFF. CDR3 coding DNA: TGTGCCAGCAGTCCGACTAGCGGGAGGGCCCTTGAGCAGTTCTTC.

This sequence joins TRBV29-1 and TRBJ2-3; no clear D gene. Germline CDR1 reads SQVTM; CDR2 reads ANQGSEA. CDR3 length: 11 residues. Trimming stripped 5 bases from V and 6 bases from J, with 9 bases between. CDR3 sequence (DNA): TGCAGCGTTACAAGTTTTGATACGCAGTATTTT. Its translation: CSVTSFDTQYF.